A single sample gave rise to the 11 T cell receptor beta chains below, sequenced in a study of blood T cells in healthy people across ages. The authors ran a second PCR of about 7 to 11 cycles using a sample-barcoded 5' primer and a J-beta primer mix. TCRdb analysed the 5' RACE reads with MiXCR anew, one entry per CDR3 protein. The table records over 1,300,000 distinct CDR3 sequences, 45% to 70% of them present only once. Sequenced material: blood. The receptors were sampled from a man aged 18 to 30 in good health.

The V and J genes are TRBV4-1 and TRBJ2-2; D possibly corresponds to TRBD2 (5 bases). CDR1 and CDR2 (germline): MGHRA, YSYEKL. The CDR3 runs to 15 residues. V was pared by 1 base and J by 4 bases, with 10 bases between. This CDR3 reads CASSQGRPSTGELFF. In DNA form, the CDR3 reads TGCGCCAGCAGCCAAGGGAGGCCGTCCACCGGGGAGCTGTTTTTT.

The V call is TRBV6-2 or TRBV6-3, the J call TRBJ2-1; D not certain. CDR3 length: 12 amino acids. Trimming shortened V by 7 bases and J by 2 bases, and 6 bases separated the two germline ends. Germline V CDR1 and CDR2: MNHEY, SVGEGT. The CDR3 reads CASTAPYNEQFF. CDR3 sequence (DNA): TGTGCCAGCACGGCGCCCTACAATGAGCAGTTCTTC.

This clonotype was observed a single time. This chain uses TRBV4-1 with TRBJ2-3; D possibly uses TRBD1 or TRBD2 (5 bases each). Germline lookup yields CDR1 MGHRA and CDR2 YSYEKL. The CDR3 has 14 amino acids. Deletions cut 3 bases from V and 5 bases from J, with 12 bases between. The CDR3 coding sequence is TGCGCCAGCAGCCAGGTAGGGGCGGGAGATACGCAGTATTTT. This codes for CASSQVGAGDTQYF.

The rearrangement joins TRBV4-1 to TRBJ2-7, with D perhaps TRBD1 (5 bases). The CDR3 runs to 16 residues. Germline V gene data show CDR1 as MGHRA and CDR2 as YSYEKL. Trimming shortened V by 4 bases and J by 0 bases, and 16 bases separated the two germline ends. CDR3 residues: CASSPFSTEHSYEQYF. CDR3 nucleotide sequence: TGCGCCAGCAGCCCATTCTCGACAGAGCACTCCTACGAGCAGTACTTC.

The gene calls are TRBV5-1 and TRBJ2-5; 13 bases align to TRBD2. The CDR3 has 16 residues. In germline, CDR1 is SGHRS, CDR2 YFSETQ. J gave up 1 base and V 3 bases, and 3 bases lay outside the gene matches. The CDR3 nucleotides are TGCGCCAGCAGCTCGGGACTAGCGGGGATCCAAGAGACCCAGTACTTC. It translates to CASSSGLAGIQETQYF.

The rearrangement joins TRBV30 to TRBJ1-2; D is undetermined. The germline V gene encodes CDR1 GTSNPN and CDR2 SVGIG (reference sequence). The CDR3 totals 16 residues. Trimming left V 7 bases short and J 5 bases short, with 26 bases between. The DNA for the CDR3 is TGTGCCTACACCGGGATTCCTTCACCTACCCTTTATGGCTACACCTTC. Its protein is CAYTGIPSPTLYGYTF.

The V and J genes are TRBV12-3 or TRBV12-4 and TRBJ2-7, with D perhaps being TRBD1 or TRBD2 (5 bases each). With the DNA end fitting TRBJ2-5 better, the J assignment may be wrong. This CDR3 is 13 amino acids long. CDR3 amino acids: CASRPQGEETQYF. DNA of the CDR3: TGTGCCAGCAGACCCCAGGGAGAAGAGACCCAGTACTTC.

This clonotype has just a few counts. The rearrangement uses TRBV20-1 and TRBJ2-4; 11 bases line up with TRBD2. Germline CDR1 DFQATT, CDR2 SNEGSKA (reference sequence). The CDR3 is 15 amino acids. V gave up 0 bases and J gave up 7 bases; unmatched junction bases: 5. DNA for the CDR3: TGCAGTGCTAGAGAAACCTGGACTAGCGGGAACATTCAGTACTTC. Its translation: CSARETWTSGNIQYF.

A few counts support this clonotype. The J gene is TRBJ2-7, the V gene TRBV25-1, with D hard to call. Germline-derived CDR1 and CDR2 are MGHDK and SYGVNS. The ends were cut back, 0 bases at V and 4 bases at J, with 7 bases in the middle. The CDR3 consists of 13 residues. The CDR3 region is CASSEYDRYEQYF. The CDR3 DNA sequence: TGTGCCAGCAGTGAATATGACCGATACGAGCAGTACTTC.

This clonotype was detected only a few times. The V gene is TRBV20-1, the J gene TRBJ2-1; no definite D call. Trimming stripped 6 bases from V and 4 bases from J, with 7 bases between. The germline V gene encodes CDR1 DFQATT and CDR2 SNEGSKA (reference sequence). This CDR3 region has 11 residues. CDR3 in amino acids: CSAPVYNEQFF. The CDR3 nucleotides are TGCAGTGCCCCGGTATACAATGAGCAGTTCTTC.

This clonotype has only a few counts. V gene TRBV20-1 combines with J gene TRBJ2-5; D is unclear. V lost 4 bases to trimming and J lost 2 bases, with 20 bases between them. Germline assignment: CDR1 DFQATT and CDR2 SNEGSKA (reference sequence). This CDR3 is built from 16 residues. DNA of the CDR3: TGCAGTGCTACGCCCGCCCGGACGGACGATCAAGAGACCCAGTACTTC. Protein: CSATPARTDDQETQYF.